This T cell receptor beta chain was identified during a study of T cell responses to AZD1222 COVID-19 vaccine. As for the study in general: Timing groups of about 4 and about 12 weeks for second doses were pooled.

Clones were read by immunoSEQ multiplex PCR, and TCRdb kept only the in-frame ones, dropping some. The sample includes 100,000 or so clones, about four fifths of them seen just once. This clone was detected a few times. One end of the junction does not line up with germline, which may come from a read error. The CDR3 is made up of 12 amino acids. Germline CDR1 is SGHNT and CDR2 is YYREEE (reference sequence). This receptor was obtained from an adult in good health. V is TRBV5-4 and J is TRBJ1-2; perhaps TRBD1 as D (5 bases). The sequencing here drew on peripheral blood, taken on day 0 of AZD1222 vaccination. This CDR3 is CASSLERGAEFF. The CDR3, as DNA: TGTGCCAGCAGCTTAGAGAGGGGCGCGGAATTCTTC.